Reported below is one T cell receptor beta chain. The data were obtained in a study of shared clonotypes between healthy human individuals. Deep level was the assay's run setting. The assay was immunoSEQ multiplex PCR, and TCRdb's table has in-frame clones only and misses some. The table records hundreds of thousands of clones, roughly 79% of them present only once. CDR3 length: 15 amino acids. Between the trimmed V and J ends, which lost 1 base and 8 bases, there was a span of 14 bases. CDR1 is SGHTA and CDR2 is FQGNSA in the germline V gene. Healthy and HIV-negative, the adult donors had no recent acute infections or vaccinations.

The source material was PBMCs. The V gene is TRBV7-2, the J gene TRBJ2-2; possibly TRBD2 for D (6 bases). The receptor was derived from a woman aged 40 to 50 in good health. Some clones in this sample may be carry-over from other donors' samples. The CDR3 nucleotides are TGTGCCAGCAGCTTAGGCGGGGAAATAGCGGGGGAGCTGTTTTTT. Encoded protein: CASSLGGEIAGELFF.